This entry features one TCR beta chain sequence. V dropped 2 bases and J dropped 2 bases, with 18 bases sitting between them. Germline loops: CDR1 MGHRA, CDR2 YSYEKL. This CDR3 contains 17 residues. The repertoire was sequenced with immunoSEQ multiplex PCR; TCRdb's copy has only in-frame clones and lacks some. The data contain some 100,000 clones, approximately 81% of them singletons. These data originate in a study of blood T cell repertoires in COVID-19. This receptor was identified in a woman in her sixties or seventies with active or convalescent COVID-19. Sequenced: peripheral blood. The chain uses TRBV4-1 and TRBJ1-2; D call uncertain. Written as DNA, the CDR3 is TGCGCCAGCAGCCAATACTTGGGAGGGCTCCTGAACTATGGCTACACCTTC. Translation: CASSQYLGGLLNYGYTF.